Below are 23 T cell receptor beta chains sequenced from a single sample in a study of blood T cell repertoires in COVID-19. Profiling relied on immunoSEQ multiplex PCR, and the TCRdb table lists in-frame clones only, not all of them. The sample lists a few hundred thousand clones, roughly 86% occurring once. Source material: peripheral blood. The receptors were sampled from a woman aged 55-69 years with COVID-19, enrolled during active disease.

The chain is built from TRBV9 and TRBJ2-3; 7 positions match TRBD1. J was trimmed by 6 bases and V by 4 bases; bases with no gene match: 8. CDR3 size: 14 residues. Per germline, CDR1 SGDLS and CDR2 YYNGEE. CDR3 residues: CASSTRTGPDTQYF. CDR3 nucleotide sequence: TGTGCCAGCAGCACGAGGACAGGCCCCGATACGCAGTATTTT.

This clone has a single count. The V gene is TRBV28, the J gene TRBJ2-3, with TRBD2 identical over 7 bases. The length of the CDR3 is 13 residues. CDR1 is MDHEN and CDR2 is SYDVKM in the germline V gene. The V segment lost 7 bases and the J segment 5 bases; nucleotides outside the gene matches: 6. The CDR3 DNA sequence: TGTGCCAGCACGTCGGGAGGCGGAGATACGCAGTATTTT. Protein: CASTSGGGDTQYF. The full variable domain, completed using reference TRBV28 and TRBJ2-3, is DVKVTQSSRYLVKRTGEKVFLECVQDMDHENMFWYRQDPGLGLRLIYFSYDVKMKEKGDIPEGYSVSREKKERFSLILESASTNQTSMYLCASTSGGGDTQYFGPGTRLTVL.

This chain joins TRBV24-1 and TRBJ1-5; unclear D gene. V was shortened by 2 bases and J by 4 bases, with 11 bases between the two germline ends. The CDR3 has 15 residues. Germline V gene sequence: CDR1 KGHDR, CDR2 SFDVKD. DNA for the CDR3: TGTGCCACCAGTGATTCGTACTTGCCTAATCAGCCCCAGCATTTT. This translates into CATSDSYLPNQPQHF.

This chain's CDR3 is CASSQTSGQWGPTQYF. The CDR3 nucleotides read TGTGCCAGCAGCCAAACTAGCGGGCAGTGGGGGCCTACGCAGTATTTT. The chain combines TRBV7-2 with TRBJ2-3; 9 bases fit TRBD2. Per the germline V gene, CDR1 is SGHTA and CDR2 is FQGNSA. V lost 5 bases, J lost 8 bases, and 14 bases stayed unmatched. The CDR3 runs 16 residues. Filled out from reference TRBV7-2 and TRBJ2-3, the complete variable domain reads GAGVSQSPSNKVTEKGKDVELRCDPISGHTALYWYRQSLGQGLEFLIYFQGNSAPDKSGLPSDRFSAERTGGSVSTLTIQRTQQEDSAVYLCASSQTSGQWGPTQYFGPGTRLTVL.

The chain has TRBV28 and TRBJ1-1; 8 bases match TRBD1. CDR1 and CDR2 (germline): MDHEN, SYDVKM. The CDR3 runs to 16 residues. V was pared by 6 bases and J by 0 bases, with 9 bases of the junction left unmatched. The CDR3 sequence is CASRRTGIILNTEAFF. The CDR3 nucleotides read TGTGCCAGCAGAAGGACAGGGATTATTCTGAACACTGAAGCTTTCTTT.

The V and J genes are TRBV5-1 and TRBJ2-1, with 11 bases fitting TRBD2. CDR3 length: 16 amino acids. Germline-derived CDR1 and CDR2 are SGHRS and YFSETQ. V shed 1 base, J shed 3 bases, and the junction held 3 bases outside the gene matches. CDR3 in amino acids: CASSLLAGGLYNEQFF. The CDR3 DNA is TGCGCCAGCAGCTTGCTAGCGGGAGGACTCTACAATGAGCAGTTCTTC.

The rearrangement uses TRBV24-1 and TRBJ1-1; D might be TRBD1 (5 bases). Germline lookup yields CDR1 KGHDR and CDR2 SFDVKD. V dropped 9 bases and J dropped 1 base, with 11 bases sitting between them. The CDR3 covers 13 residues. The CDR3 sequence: CATRRGQNTEAFF. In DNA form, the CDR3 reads TGTGCCACCCGGCGAGGACAGAACACTGAAGCTTTCTTT.

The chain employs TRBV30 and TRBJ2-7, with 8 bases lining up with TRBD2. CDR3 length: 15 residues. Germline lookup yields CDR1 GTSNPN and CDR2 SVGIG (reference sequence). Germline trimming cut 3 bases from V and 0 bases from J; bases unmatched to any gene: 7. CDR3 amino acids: CAWSPSTSGSYEQYF. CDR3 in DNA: TGTGCCTGGAGCCCATCCACTAGCGGCTCCTACGAGCAGTACTTC.

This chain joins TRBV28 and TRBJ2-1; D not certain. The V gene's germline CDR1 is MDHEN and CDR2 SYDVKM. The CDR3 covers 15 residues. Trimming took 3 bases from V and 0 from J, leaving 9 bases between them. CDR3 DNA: TGTGCCAGCAGTTTTTTCACGAGCTCCTACAATGAGCAGTTCTTC. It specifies CASSFFTSSYNEQFF.

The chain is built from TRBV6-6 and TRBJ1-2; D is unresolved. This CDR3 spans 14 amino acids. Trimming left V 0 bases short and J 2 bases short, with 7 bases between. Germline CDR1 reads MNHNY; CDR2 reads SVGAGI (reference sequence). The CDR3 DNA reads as TGTGCCAGCAGTTACTCGGCAGGCAACTATGGCTACACCTTC. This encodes CASSYSAGNYGYTF.

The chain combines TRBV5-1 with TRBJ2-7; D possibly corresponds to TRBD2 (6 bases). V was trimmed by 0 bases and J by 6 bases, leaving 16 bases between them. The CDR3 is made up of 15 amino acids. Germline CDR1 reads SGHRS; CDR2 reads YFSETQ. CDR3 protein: CASSLDRPWGGEQYF. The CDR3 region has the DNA TGCGCCAGCAGCTTGGACCGGCCATGGGGAGGCGAGCAGTACTTC.

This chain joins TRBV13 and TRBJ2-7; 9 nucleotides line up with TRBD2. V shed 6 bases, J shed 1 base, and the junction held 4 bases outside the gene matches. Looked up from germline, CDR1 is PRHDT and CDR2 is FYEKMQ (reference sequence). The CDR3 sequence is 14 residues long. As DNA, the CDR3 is TGTGCCAGCAGAGTAGCGGGAGCGTCCTACGAGCAGTACTTC. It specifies CASRVAGASYEQYF.

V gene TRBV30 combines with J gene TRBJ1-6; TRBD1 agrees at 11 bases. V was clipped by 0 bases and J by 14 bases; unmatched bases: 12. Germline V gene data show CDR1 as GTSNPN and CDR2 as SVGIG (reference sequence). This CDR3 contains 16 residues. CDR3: CAWSVFRTGGKRTLHF. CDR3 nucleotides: TGTGCCTGGAGTGTGTTTAGGACAGGGGGCAAACGGACCCTCCACTTT.

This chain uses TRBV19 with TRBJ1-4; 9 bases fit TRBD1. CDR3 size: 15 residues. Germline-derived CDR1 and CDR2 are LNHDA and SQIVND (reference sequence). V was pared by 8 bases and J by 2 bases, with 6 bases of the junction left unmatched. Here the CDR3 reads CASGQGSGTNEKLFF. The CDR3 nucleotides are TGTGCCAGTGGACAGGGGAGTGGCACTAATGAAAAACTGTTTTTT.

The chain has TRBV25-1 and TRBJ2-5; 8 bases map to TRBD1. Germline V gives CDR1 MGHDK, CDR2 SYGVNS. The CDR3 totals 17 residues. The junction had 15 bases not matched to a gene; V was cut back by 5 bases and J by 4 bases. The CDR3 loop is CASSPTGGQAAIETQYF. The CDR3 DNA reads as TGTGCCAGCAGTCCTACTGGGGGACAGGCCGCCATAGAGACCCAGTACTTC.

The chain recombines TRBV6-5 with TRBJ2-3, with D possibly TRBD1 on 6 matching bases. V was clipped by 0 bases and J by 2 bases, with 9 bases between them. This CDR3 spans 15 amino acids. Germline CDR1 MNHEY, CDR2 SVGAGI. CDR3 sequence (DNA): TGTGCCAGCAGTTACTCGAAGGGGGACACAGATACGCAGTATTTT. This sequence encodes CASSYSKGDTDTQYF.

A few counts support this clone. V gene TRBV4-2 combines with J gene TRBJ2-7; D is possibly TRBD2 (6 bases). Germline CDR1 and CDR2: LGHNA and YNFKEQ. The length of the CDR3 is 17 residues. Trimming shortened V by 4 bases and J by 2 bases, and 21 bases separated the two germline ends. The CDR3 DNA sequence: TGTGCCAGCAGCCTCACAACCTCGACTAGTACCCCCTACGAGCAGTACTTC. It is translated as CASSLTTSTSTPYEQYF.

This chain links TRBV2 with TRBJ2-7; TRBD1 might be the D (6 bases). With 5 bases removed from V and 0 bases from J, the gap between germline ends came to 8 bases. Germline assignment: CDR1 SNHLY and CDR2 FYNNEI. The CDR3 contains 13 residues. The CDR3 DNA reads TGTGCCAGCAGTTGGGACAACTCCTACGAGCAGTACTTC. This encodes CASSWDNSYEQYF.

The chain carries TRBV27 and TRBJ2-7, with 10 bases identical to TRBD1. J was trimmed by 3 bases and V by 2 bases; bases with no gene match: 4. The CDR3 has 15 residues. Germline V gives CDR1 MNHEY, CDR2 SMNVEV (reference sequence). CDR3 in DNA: TGTGCCAGCAGTTTAAGAGACAGGGGGCTCTACGAGCAGTACTTC. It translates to CASSLRDRGLYEQYF.

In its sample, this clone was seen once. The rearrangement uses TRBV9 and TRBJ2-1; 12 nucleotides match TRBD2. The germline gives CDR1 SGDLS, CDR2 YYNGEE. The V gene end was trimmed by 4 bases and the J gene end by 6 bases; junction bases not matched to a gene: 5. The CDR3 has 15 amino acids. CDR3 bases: TGTGCCAGCAGCTTTCTAGCGGGAGGGGCCAATGAGCAGTTCTTC. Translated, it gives CASSFLAGGANEQFF.

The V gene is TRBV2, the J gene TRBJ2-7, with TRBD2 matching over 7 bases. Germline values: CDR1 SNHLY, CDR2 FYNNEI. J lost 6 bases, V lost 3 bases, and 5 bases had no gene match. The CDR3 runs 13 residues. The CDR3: CASSDGGRAEQYF. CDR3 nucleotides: TGTGCCAGCAGTGACGGTGGGAGGGCCGAGCAGTACTTC.

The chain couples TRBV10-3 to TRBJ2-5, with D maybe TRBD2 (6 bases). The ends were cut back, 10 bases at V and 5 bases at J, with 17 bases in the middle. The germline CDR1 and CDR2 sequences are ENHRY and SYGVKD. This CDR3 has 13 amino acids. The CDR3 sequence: CASASAVFETQYF. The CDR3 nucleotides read TGTGCCAGCGCTAGCGCAGTTTTTGAGACCCAGTACTTC.

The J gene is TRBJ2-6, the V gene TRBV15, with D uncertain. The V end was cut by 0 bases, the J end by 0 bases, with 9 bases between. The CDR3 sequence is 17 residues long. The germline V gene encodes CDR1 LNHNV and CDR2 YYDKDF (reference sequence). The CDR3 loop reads CATSRDPVVSGANVLTF. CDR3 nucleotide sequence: TGTGCCACCAGCAGAGACCCGGTAGTCTCTGGGGCCAACGTCCTGACTTTC.